This T cell receptor (beta chain) was identified during a study of human T cells and chemical hapten exposure. Study background: Across samples, TCR yields varied, mostly owing to small differences in pooled library volumes.

This clonotype appeared a few times. Each CDR3 protein is one row after TCRdb ran MiXCR on the RACE reads. The repertoire holds fewer than 500,000 distinct CDR3 sequences, around 4.8% seen once, with under 3% in the top ten. Sample time point: patch test 1, 2 weeks after DPC sensitization. The treatment: therapeutic diphenylcyclopropenone sensitization with weekly scalp DPC. CDR3 length equals 12 residues. Germline CDR1 MNHEY, CDR2 SVGAGI. V was trimmed by 2 bases and J by 5 bases, leaving 7 bases between them. The genes are TRBV6-5 and TRBJ2-7; D is unresolved. The material was whole blood, obtained in connection with sensitization to the hapten diphenylcyclopropenone (DPC). This TCR came from a woman aged 50 to 65 with alopecia areata. Some clones in this sample may be carry-over from other donors' samples. DNA of the CDR3: TGTGCCAGCAGTTACAACTTCCACGAGCAGTACTTC. Translated, it gives CASSYNFHEQYF.